A single sample is the source of the 3 T cell receptor beta chains below, sequenced in a study of cytomegalovirus exposure and HLA in healthy donors. Only in-frame clones appear in the TCRdb table, and some are missing; sequencing was by immunoSEQ multiplex PCR. The sample carries a few hundred thousand clones, 85% to 95% recorded once. Sequenced material: PBMCs. These TCRs come from a woman aged 18-35 years in good health and CMV-seronegative.

In its sample, this clone was seen once. The rearrangement uses TRBV6-5 and TRBJ1-1, with D perhaps TRBD1 (5 bases). CDR1 MNHEY and CDR2 SVGAGI come from the germline V gene. The CDR3 consists of 14 residues. Trimming took off 6 bases at V and 2 bases at J, with 13 bases between the two ends. Written as DNA, the CDR3 is TGTGCCAGCAGCCAAAGGGGCTCAAACACTGAAGCTTTCTTT. Translating it yields CASSQRGSNTEAFF.

The chain employs TRBV6-6 and TRBJ1-5, with TRBD1 as a possible D gene (6 bases). The germline gives CDR1 MNHNY, CDR2 SVGAGI (reference sequence). V lost 5 bases to trimming and J lost 3 bases, with 17 bases between them. This CDR3 spans 16 amino acids. CDR3 sequence reads: CASSPETGINNQPQHF. The CDR3 bases are TGTGCCAGCAGTCCCGAGACAGGCATAAACAATCAGCCCCAGCATTTT.

This rearrangement joins TRBV5-1 to TRBJ1-1, with D unresolved. This CDR3 has 11 residues. V was clipped by 4 bases and J by 3 bases, with 4 bases between them. Germline CDR1 SGHRS, CDR2 YFSETQ. CDR3 residues: CASSQDTEAFF. As DNA, the CDR3 is TGCGCCAGCAGCCAGGACACTGAAGCTTTCTTT.